Presented here are 2 T cell receptor beta chains from one specimen sequenced in a study of T cell responses to AZD1222 COVID-19 vaccine. Data came from immunoSEQ multiplex PCR; TCRdb stores just in-frame clones and leaves some out. Here the sample spans 150,000 or so clones, about 95% being singletons. The specimen comprised peripheral blood, sampled on day 0 of AZD1222 vaccination. The receptor set was obtained from an adult in good health.

V and J are TRBV2 and TRBJ1-1; possible D gene TRBD1, 6 bases. V shed 7 bases and J shed 0 bases, with 15 bases lying between them. This CDR3 spans 15 amino acids. Germline assignment: CDR1 SNHLY and CDR2 FYNNEI. CDR3 DNA: TGTGCCAGCACAACAGAGGGGGTCGTGAACACTGAAGCTTTCTTT. Amino acid sequence: CASTTEGVVNTEAFF. Full variable domain (missing parts from reference TRBV2 and TRBJ1-1): EPEVTQTPSHQVTQMGQEVILRCVPISNHLYFYWYRQILGQKVEFLVSFYNNEISEKSEIFDDQFSVERPDGSNFTLKIRSTKLEDSAMYFCASTTEGVVNTEAFFGQGTRLTVV.

This chain connects TRBV6-1 to TRBJ1-5, with TRBD1 identical over 9 bases. The junction had 8 bases not matched to a gene; V was cut back by 2 bases and J by 9 bases. The CDR3 is 15 residues long. Per the germline V gene, CDR1 is MNHNS and CDR2 is SASEGT. CDR3 coding DNA: TGTGCCAGCAGTGAACGGGCGACAGGGGGTAGGCCCCAGCATTTT. This gives the protein CASSERATGGRPQHF.